This passage covers 14 T cell receptor beta chains from one sample sequenced in a study of T cell responses to AZD1222 COVID-19 vaccine. The method was immunoSEQ multiplex PCR; TCRdb's version includes in-frame clones alone and lacks a portion of them. The sample has 120,000 to 150,000 clones, roughly 90% seen once. The sequencing here drew on peripheral blood, taken 28 days after the second AZD1222 dose. Receptors originate from an adult who received the AZD1222 COVID-19 vaccine.

The chain has TRBV5-6 and TRBJ1-2; the match to TRBD1 covers 12 bases. Trimming at V came to 4 bases and at J to 7 bases, leaving 8 bases not matched to a gene. This CDR3 is 15 amino acids long. The V gene's germline CDR1 is SGHDT and CDR2 YYEEEE. The CDR3 spells CASSLGDRGLGGYTF. CDR3 nucleotide sequence: TGTGCCAGCAGCCTGGGGGACAGGGGGCTAGGTGGCTACACCTTC.

The chain recombines TRBV7-2 with TRBJ2-3; D gene uncertain. The length of the CDR3 is 13 residues. Germline V gene sequence: CDR1 SGHTA, CDR2 FQGNSA. The V and J ends lost 5 bases and 10 bases respectively, with 16 bases between them. The CDR3 DNA follows: TGTGCCAGCAGCCCCCCGACGCTCCTATCGCAGTATTTT. Translation: CASSPPTLLSQYF.

J is TRBJ2-1 and V is TRBV7-2; no clear D. There are 15 residues in the CDR3. V was shortened by 1 base and J by 10 bases, with 17 bases between the two germline ends. The V gene's germline CDR1 is SGHTA and CDR2 FQGNSA. In DNA, the CDR3 is TGTGCCAGCAGCTTAGGAACCCCCCTGTTCGGGGAGCAGTTCTTC. Translating gives CASSLGTPLFGEQFF.

A few counts support this clone. The CDR3 protein is CASSYSASGANVLTF. Here the CDR3 DNA reads TGTGCCAGCAGTTACTCAGCATCTGGGGCCAACGTCCTGACTTTC. V and J are TRBV6-2 or TRBV6-3 and TRBJ2-6, with unresolved D. The length of the CDR3 is 15 residues. In germline, CDR1 is MNHEY, CDR2 SVGEGT. Trimming shortened V by 0 bases and J by 1 base, and 4 bases separated the two germline ends.

This clone is a singleton in its sample. This chain joins TRBV3-1 (or the pseudogene TRBV3-2) and TRBJ1-3; D gene uncertain. The CDR3 runs to 13 residues. CDR1 is LGHDT and CDR2 is YNNKEL in the germline V gene (reference sequence). The V and J ends lost 10 bases and 0 bases respectively, with 10 bases between them. CDR3: CATSSPSGNTIYF. The CDR3 DNA follows: TGTGCCACCTCTAGCCCCTCTGGAAACACCATATATTTT.

The chain is built from TRBV2 and TRBJ2-5; TRBD1 matches 8 bases. CDR1 and CDR2 from the germline V gene are SNHLY and FYNNEI. There are 16 residues in the CDR3. Germline trimming cut 3 bases from V and 3 bases from J; bases unmatched to any gene: 9. Here the CDR3 reads CASSDLGQGAKETQYF. DNA of the CDR3: TGTGCCAGCAGTGACTTGGGGCAGGGGGCAAAAGAGACCCAGTACTTC.

The chain links TRBV27 to TRBJ1-1; possible D gene TRBD1, 5 bases. V was clipped by 6 bases and J by 2 bases, with 13 bases between them. The V gene's germline CDR1 is MNHEY and CDR2 SMNVEV (reference sequence). The CDR3 length is 14 residues. CDR3 sequence reads: CASSWGGGNTEAFF. The DNA for the CDR3 is TGTGCCAGCAGCTGGGGTGGGGGAAACACTGAAGCTTTCTTT.

A word on this clone: A read error may account for a junction end that differs from germline. The rearrangement joins TRBV9 to TRBJ1-1; a possible D gene is TRBD1 (5 bases). Germline values: CDR1 SGDLS, CDR2 YYNGEE. CDR3 size: 12 residues. CDR3 in amino acids: CASSPGDAGGVF. For the CDR3, the DNA is TGTGCCAGCAGCCCCGGGGACGCCGGTGGTGTTTTT.

The gene calls are TRBV6-5 and TRBJ2-2, with D perhaps TRBD1 (6 bases). The V gene's germline CDR1 is MNHEY and CDR2 SVGAGI. The V gene lost 6 bases and the J gene lost 2 bases, with 13 bases spanning the gap. This CDR3 has 15 residues. The CDR3 nucleotides are TGTGCCAGCAGAAAAACAGGGAGTAACACCGGGGAGCTGTTTTTT. Translating it yields CASRKTGSNTGELFF.

The chain uses TRBV29-1 and TRBJ1-1; no reliable D call. Germline V gene data show CDR1 as SQVTM and CDR2 as ANQGSEA. V lost 4 bases to trimming and J lost 7 bases, with 22 bases between them. CDR3 size: 15 residues. CDR3 region: CSVVWSQDGLGEAFF. The CDR3 DNA is TGCAGCGTTGTGTGGTCCCAGGACGGCCTGGGTGAAGCTTTCTTT. Full variable domain (missing parts from reference TRBV29-1 and TRBJ1-1): SAVISQKPSRDICQRGTSLTIQCQVDSQVTMMFWYRQQPGQSLTLIATANQGSEATYESGFVIDKFPISRPNLTFSTLTVSNMSPEDSSIYLCSVVWSQDGLGEAFFGQGTRLTVV.

This clone showed up just a few times. The chain joins TRBV19 to TRBJ1-5; D is perhaps TRBD1 (5 bases). Per the germline V gene, CDR1 is LNHDA and CDR2 is SQIVND (reference sequence). Trimming left V 8 bases short and J 0 bases short, with 23 bases between. The CDR3 totals 18 residues. The CDR3 here is CASGDGHRLADSNQPQHF. DNA for the CDR3: TGTGCCAGTGGGGACGGACACCGACTCGCGGATAGCAATCAGCCCCAGCATTTT.

This rearrangement joins TRBV12-3 or TRBV12-4 to TRBJ2-7, with a weak D call TRBD1 (6 bases). Trimming pared 2 bases from V and 2 bases from J, leaving 7 bases between. This CDR3 comprises 13 residues. CDR3 amino acids: CASSLTGTYEQYF. The CDR3 nucleotides are TGTGCCAGCAGTTTAACAGGGACCTACGAGCAGTACTTC.

The CDR3 DNA is TGTGCCAGCAGCTTGGGACAGGCCACTGAAGCTTTCTTT. Encoded protein: CASSLGQATEAFF. This chain uses TRBV6-2 or TRBV6-3 with TRBJ1-1; 8 bases line up with TRBD1. V shed 6 bases, J shed 4 bases, and the junction held 4 bases outside the gene matches. The length of the CDR3 is 13 residues. CDR1 and CDR2 from the germline V gene are MNHEY and SVGEGT.

The chain links TRBV10-3 to TRBJ2-3; 7 nucleotides match TRBD1. The CDR3 has 16 residues. J lost 9 bases, V lost 3 bases, and 15 bases had no gene match. In germline, CDR1 is ENHRY, CDR2 SYGVKD. In DNA, the CDR3 is TGTGCCATCAGTGACCCCCATACAGGGGAGCGGCGAACGCAGTATTTT. Translation: CAISDPHTGERRTQYF.